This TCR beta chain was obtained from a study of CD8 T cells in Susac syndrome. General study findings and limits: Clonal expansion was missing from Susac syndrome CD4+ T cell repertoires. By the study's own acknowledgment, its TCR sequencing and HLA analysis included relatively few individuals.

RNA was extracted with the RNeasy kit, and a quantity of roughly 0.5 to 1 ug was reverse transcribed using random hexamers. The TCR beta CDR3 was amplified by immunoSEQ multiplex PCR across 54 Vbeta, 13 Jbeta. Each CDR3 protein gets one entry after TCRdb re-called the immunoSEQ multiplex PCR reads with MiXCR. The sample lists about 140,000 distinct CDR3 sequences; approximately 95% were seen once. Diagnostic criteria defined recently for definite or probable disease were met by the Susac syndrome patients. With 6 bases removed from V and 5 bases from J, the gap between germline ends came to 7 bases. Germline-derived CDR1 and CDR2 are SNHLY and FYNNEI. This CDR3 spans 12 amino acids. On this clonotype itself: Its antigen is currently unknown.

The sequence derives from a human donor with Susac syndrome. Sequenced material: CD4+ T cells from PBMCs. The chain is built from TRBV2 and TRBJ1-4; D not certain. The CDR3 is CASSAGNEKLFF. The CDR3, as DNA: TGTGCCAGCAGCGCCGGGAATGAAAAACTGTTTTTT. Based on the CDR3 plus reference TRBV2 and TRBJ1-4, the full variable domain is EPEVTQTPSHQVTQMGQEVILRCVPISNHLYFYWYRQILGQKVEFLVSFYNNEISEKSEIFDDQFSVERPDGSNFTLKIRSTKLEDSAMYFCASSAGNEKLFFGSGTQLSVL.